These 13 T cell receptor beta chains came from one sample sequenced in a study of cytomegalovirus exposure and HLA in healthy donors (dated by TCRdb to the late 2010s). Library creation used the immunoSEQ multiplex PCR assay. Not all clones reach the TCRdb copy of this immuneACCESS table, which keeps in-frame sequences only. Checked studies attribute under half of the gap to unresolved V genes and leave the rest unexplained. The sample table records approximately 97,000 clones; 85% to 95% of these occur just once. 0.7% to 0.9% of the sample comes from the top ten. What was sequenced was PBMCs. The receptor set was obtained from a woman younger than 30 in good health and CMV-seronegative.

This rearrangement joins TRBV19 to TRBJ1-3; TRBD1 is a possible D gene (6 bases). CDR3 length: 11 amino acids. Between the trimmed V and J ends, which lost 6 bases and 8 bases, there was a span of 8 bases. Germline assignment: CDR1 LNHDA and CDR2 SQIVND (reference sequence). CDR3 amino acids: CASSRGYTIYF. For the CDR3, the DNA is TGTGCCAGTAGCAGGGGCTACACCATATATTTT. Using reference TRBV19 and TRBJ1-3 for the parts outside the CDR3, the full variable domain is DGGITQSPKYLFRKEGQNVTLSCEQNLNHDAMYWYRQDPGQGLRLIYYSQIVNDFQKGDIAEGYSVSREKKESFPLTVTSAQKNPTAFYLCASSRGYTIYFGEGSWLTVV.

The gene calls are TRBV18 and TRBJ2-1, with TRBD2 matching 14 bases. With V trimmed by 2 bases and J by 1 base, 7 bases remained unmatched. The CDR3 extends over 19 amino acids. Germline CDR1 KGHSH, CDR2 LQKENI. The CDR3 sequence is CASSPATGTSGSSYNEQFF. As DNA, the CDR3 is TGTGCCAGCTCACCAGCAACCGGGACTAGCGGGAGTTCCTACAATGAGCAGTTCTTC. The whole variable domain, remainder taken from reference TRBV18 and TRBJ2-1, is NAGVMQNPRHLVRRRGQEARLRCSPMKGHSHVYWYRQLPEEGLKFMVYLQKENIIDESGMPKERFSAEFPKEGPSILRIQQVVRGDSAAYFCASSPATGTSGSSYNEQFFGPGTRLTVL.

The chain is built from TRBV9 and TRBJ2-1; tentative D call: TRBD2 (6 bases). CDR1 and CDR2 from the germline V gene are SGDLS and YYNGEE. Trimming removed 3 bases at V and 6 bases at J, with 16 bases between. There are 15 residues in the CDR3. The CDR3 nucleotides are TGTGCCAGCAGCGAGACCCCCATAGCGGCCAATGAGCAGTTCTTC. Encoded protein: CASSETPIAANEQFF.

This clone showed up just once. The V gene is TRBV7-2, the J gene TRBJ1-4; 7 nucleotides match TRBD1. The length of the CDR3 is 15 residues. V was clipped by 5 bases and J by 2 bases; unmatched bases: 5. CDR1 and CDR2 (germline): SGHTA, FQGNSA. CDR3 sequence: CASSTGQATNEKLFF. Written as DNA, the CDR3 is TGTGCCAGCAGCACTGGACAGGCGACTAATGAAAAACTGTTTTTT.

The rearrangement uses TRBV7-9 and TRBJ1-1, with 7 positions matching TRBD1. With V trimmed by 5 bases and J by 7 bases, 7 bases remained unmatched. Germline-derived CDR1 and CDR2 are SEHNR and FQNEAQ (reference sequence). The CDR3 spans 13 residues. This CDR3 reads CASSPRTGFEAFF. CDR3 DNA: TGTGCCAGCAGCCCCCGGACAGGATTTGAAGCTTTCTTT.

The rearrangement links TRBV2 to TRBJ2-4; a possible D gene is TRBD1 (6 bases). Deletions cut 2 bases from V and 0 bases from J, with 8 bases between. CDR1 and CDR2 (germline): SNHLY, FYNNEI. The CDR3 runs to 15 residues. The chain's CDR3 is CASSEQGLAKNIQYF. The CDR3 nucleotides are TGTGCCAGCAGTGAACAGGGGCTAGCCAAAAACATTCAGTACTTC.

The rearrangement uses TRBV5-8 and TRBJ2-1, with D maybe TRBD1 (7 bases). With 5 bases removed from V and 10 bases from J, the gap between germline ends came to 22 bases. The V gene's germline CDR1 is SGHTS and CDR2 YDEGEE. The CDR3 has 15 amino acids. The CDR3 loop is CASRGGGGAWKEQFF. CDR3 in DNA: TGTGCCAGCAGGGGTGGAGGGGGCGCGTGGAAGGAGCAGTTCTTC.

This rearrangement joins TRBV6-1 to TRBJ2-7; 7 bases agree with TRBD1. Germline V CDR1 and CDR2: MNHNS, SASEGT. V lost 7 bases to trimming and J lost 5 bases; unmatched junction nucleotides: 8. The CDR3 totals 13 residues. The CDR3: CASTRDSQDEQYF. Here the CDR3 DNA reads TGTGCCAGCACTAGGGACAGCCAGGACGAGCAGTACTTC.

The chain recombines TRBV5-4 with TRBJ2-3, with 8 bases aligning to TRBD2. Germline V CDR1 and CDR2: SGHNT, YYREEE (reference sequence). This CDR3 has 16 amino acids. Losses at the gene ends were 4 bases for V and 4 bases for J; bases not matched to a gene: 11. CDR3 sequence reads: CASSPGTSRGADTQYF. The CDR3 coding sequence is TGTGCCAGCAGCCCCGGGACTAGTCGGGGGGCAGATACGCAGTATTTT.

The J gene is TRBJ1-2, the V gene TRBV2, with a weak D call TRBD1 (5 bases). The germline CDR1 and CDR2 sequences are SNHLY and FYNNEI. The CDR3 is 14 amino acids. V shed 7 bases and J shed 4 bases, with 16 bases lying between them. CDR3 sequence: CASTQVKGIYGYTF. In DNA form, the CDR3 reads TGTGCCAGCACCCAGGTCAAGGGGATCTATGGCTACACCTTC.

The chain recombines TRBV7-8 with TRBJ2-2; 7 bases are shared with TRBD1. Trimming removed 5 bases from V and 6 bases from J; junction bases left unmatched: 12. Germline V gene data show CDR1 as SGHVS and CDR2 as FQNEAQ. The CDR3 is 16 amino acids. The CDR3 reads CASSPGRGSGAGELFF. For the CDR3, the DNA is TGTGCCAGCAGCCCAGGCAGGGGGAGCGGCGCCGGGGAGCTGTTTTTT.

J is TRBJ2-5 and V is TRBV2; TRBD1 matches 8 bases. This CDR3 spans 13 amino acids. Germline values: CDR1 SNHLY, CDR2 FYNNEI. The J segment lost 5 bases and the V segment lost 7 bases, leaving 6 bases of the junction unmatched. Here the CDR3 DNA reads TGTGCCAGCACCAGGGGGCCCCGGGAGACCCAGTACTTC. Protein product: CASTRGPRETQYF.

The rearrangement links TRBV5-1 to TRBJ1-1; TRBD1 agrees at 9 bases. Germline V gives CDR1 SGHRS, CDR2 YFSETQ. After removal of 5 bases from V and 3 bases from J, the junction contained 5 bases not matched to a gene. The CDR3 totals 14 residues. The DNA of the CDR3 is TGCGCCAGCAGTCGGACAGGGGTGGACACTGAAGCTTTCTTT. Translation gives CASSRTGVDTEAFF. Full variable domain (rest looked up from reference TRBV5-1 and TRBJ1-1): KAGVTQTPRYLIKTRGQQVTLSCSPISGHRSVSWYQQTPGQGLQFLFEYFSETQRNKGNFPGRFSGRQFSNSRSEMNVSTLELGDSALYLCASSRTGVDTEAFFGQGTRLTVV.